This T cell receptor beta chain was documented in a study of blood T cell repertoires in COVID-19. Turning to the study itself: Acute and convalescent COVID-19 specimens originated in the United States, Italy and Spain. T cells, B-cell-depleted T cells, or PBMCs supplied cDNA or gDNA.

CDR3 size: 16 residues. Trimming removed 4 bases from V and 0 bases from J; junction bases left unmatched: 5. Germline loops: CDR1 LGHNA, CDR2 YSLEER. Cohort allocation depended upon clinical history that participants reported. Recovered participants had two consecutive negative NP/OP PCR tests, healthcare professional clearance, or symptom resolution. Libraries were prepared by immunoSEQ multiplex PCR; TCRdb keeps only in-frame clonotypes and omits some of them. The data show about 230,000 clones, about four fifths seen once. The clonotype was recovered from a man aged 55 to 70 who had recovered from COVID-19. This chain joins TRBV4-3 and TRBJ1-4; 7 nucleotides agree with TRBD1. Sample: PBMCs or T cells enriched from blood (not recorded which). The CDR3 sequence is CASSLGQKATNEKLFF. CDR3 in DNA: TGCGCCAGCAGCCTGGGACAGAAAGCAACTAATGAAAAACTGTTTTTT.